The 25 T cell receptor beta chains in this list originate from one sample, sequenced in a study of cytomegalovirus exposure and HLA in healthy donors. PCR primers comprised 60 Vbeta and 13 Jbeta primers. Profiling relied on immunoSEQ multiplex PCR, and the TCRdb table lists in-frame clones only, not all of them. The table has 130,000 to 150,000 clones, 75% to 90% seen once. Material: PBMCs. The receptors originated from a middle-aged man in good health and CMV-seronegative.

The chain employs TRBV9 and TRBJ1-5; TRBD1 matches 10 bases. The CDR3 has 17 residues. Germline values: CDR1 SGDLS, CDR2 YYNGEE. V dropped 0 bases and J dropped 6; count of bases not matched to a gene: 9. The CDR3 is CASSVARTGTGVQPQHF. The CDR3 DNA is TGTGCCAGCAGCGTAGCTCGTACCGGGACAGGGGTTCAGCCCCAGCATTTT.

The DNA for the CDR3 is TGTGCCAGCAGCTTGGCCAGGGGGGGCACAGATACGCAGTATTTT. As protein: CASSLARGGTDTQYF. This rearrangement joins TRBV5-4 to TRBJ2-3, with a weak D call TRBD1 (7 bases). The CDR3 consists of 15 residues. Per germline, CDR1 SGHNT and CDR2 YYREEE (reference sequence). Trimming left V 0 bases short and J 1 base short, with 9 bases between.

The V gene is TRBV19, the J gene TRBJ2-7; D is possibly TRBD1 (5 bases). This CDR3 comprises 12 residues. Trimming took 6 bases from V and 3 from J, leaving 9 bases between them. Germline CDR1 is LNHDA and CDR2 is SQIVND (reference sequence). CDR3 region: CASRDKYYEQYF. The DNA for the CDR3 is TGTGCCAGTAGGGACAAGTACTACGAGCAGTACTTC.

The chain uses TRBV15 and TRBJ1-2; D might be TRBD1 (6 bases). Germline lookup yields CDR1 LNHNV and CDR2 YYDKDF (reference sequence). V was trimmed by 0 bases and J by 2 bases, leaving 16 bases between them. The CDR3 has 17 residues. As DNA, the CDR3 is TGTGCCACCAGCAGAGATGGTGCAGGGGCCGGGAACTATGGCTACACCTTC. It encodes CATSRDGAGAGNYGYTF.

The genes are TRBV5-1 and TRBJ1-4; possible D gene TRBD1, 6 bases. This CDR3 is 14 amino acids long. The ends were cut back, 4 bases at V and 8 bases at J, with 15 bases in the middle. Germline loops: CDR1 SGHRS, CDR2 YFSETQ. CDR3 sequence: CASSIEVTGEKLFF. The CDR3 bases are TGCGCCAGCAGCATAGAAGTAACAGGGGAAAAACTGTTTTTT.

J is TRBJ2-5 and V is TRBV9, with 11 bases lining up with TRBD2. Looked up from germline, CDR1 is SGDLS and CDR2 is YYNGEE. The CDR3 is 14 residues long. V shed 4 bases, J shed 5 bases, and the junction held 4 bases outside the gene matches. Here the CDR3 reads CASSPGTSGETQYF. DNA of the CDR3: TGTGCCAGCAGCCCTGGGACTAGCGGTGAGACCCAGTACTTC.

J is TRBJ1-5 and V is TRBV5-8, with D possibly matching TRBD1 (6 bases). The V gene's germline CDR1 is SGHTS and CDR2 YDEGEE. V was trimmed by 1 base and J by 6 bases, leaving 17 bases between them. CDR3 length equals 16 residues. The CDR3 protein is CASSLLPGGAGQPQHF. As DNA, the CDR3 is TGTGCCAGCAGCTTGCTCCCGGGGGGCGCGGGTCAGCCCCAGCATTTT.

The chain uses TRBV28 and TRBJ1-1; D not resolved. Germline V CDR1 and CDR2: MDHEN, SYDVKM. CDR3 length: 14 amino acids. V was clipped by 7 bases and J by 0 bases, with 12 bases between them. CDR3 sequence reads: CASTYQALNTEAFF. In DNA form, the CDR3 reads TGTGCCAGCACGTACCAGGCATTGAACACTGAAGCTTTCTTT.

The chain couples TRBV7-9 to TRBJ1-1, with TRBD1 matching over 7 bases. The V gene's germline CDR1 is SEHNR and CDR2 FQNEAQ (reference sequence). The V and J ends lost 7 bases and 5 bases, in that order; junction bases with no gene match: 10. The CDR3 has 14 residues. The CDR3 DNA sequence: TGTGCCAGCACCCTAACAGGGGCAAGGACTGAAGCTTTCTTT. Its protein is CASTLTGARTEAFF.

The count of this clone is one. This rearrangement joins TRBV9 to TRBJ2-7, with unresolved D. V was shortened by 2 bases and J by 0 bases, with 6 bases between the two germline ends. Germline values: CDR1 SGDLS, CDR2 YYNGEE. This CDR3 region has 13 residues. The CDR3 loop is CASSVQDSYEQYF. Written as DNA, the CDR3 is TGTGCCAGCAGCGTGCAGGACTCCTACGAGCAGTACTTC.

This clone was found once. This sequence joins TRBV7-9 and TRBJ2-7; D is unresolved. Germline V gives CDR1 SEHNR, CDR2 FQNEAQ (reference sequence). The CDR3 loop spans 11 amino acids. V lost 11 bases, J lost 2 bases, and 10 bases lay in between. CDR3 coding DNA: TGTGCCGTCAGAAGTGCCTACGAGCAGTACTTC. Amino acid sequence: CAVRSAYEQYF.

The V and J genes are TRBV2 and TRBJ2-5; tentatively, D is TRBD1 (5 bases). The CDR3 runs 12 residues. CDR1 is SNHLY and CDR2 is FYNNEI in the germline V gene. V lost 6 bases, J lost 5 bases, and 10 bases lay in between. The CDR3 nucleotides read TGTGCCAGCAGGTACAGGTGGGAGACCCAGTACTTC. Protein sequence: CASRYRWETQYF.

J is TRBJ2-1 and V is TRBV9; 9 bases line up with TRBD2. Trimming removed 1 base from V and 9 bases from J; junction bases left unmatched: 11. The germline V gene encodes CDR1 SGDLS and CDR2 YYNGEE. The CDR3 runs to 16 residues. The CDR3 region has the DNA TGTGCCAGCAGCGTACAGGCGGGGGGGCTAATGATTGAGCAGTTCTTC. The encoded protein is CASSVQAGGLMIEQFF.

This chain connects TRBV15 to TRBJ2-2, with a tentative D call TRBD2 (7 bases). The CDR3 loop spans 16 amino acids. V was cut by 0 bases and J by 4 bases, with 12 bases left in between. Per germline, CDR1 LNHNV and CDR2 YYDKDF (reference sequence). CDR3 coding DNA: TGTGCCACCAGCAGAGATCGCGGGGGCCTCACCGGGGAGCTGTTTTTT. Translating it yields CATSRDRGGLTGELFF.

The chain is built from TRBV6-5 and TRBJ2-7, with 7 bases aligning to TRBD2. Germline V gives CDR1 MNHEY, CDR2 SVGAGI. The V and J ends lost 0 bases and 4 bases, in that order; junction bases with no gene match: 6. The CDR3 loop spans 15 amino acids. The CDR3 sequence: CASSYSPGRDYEQYF. The CDR3 region has the DNA TGTGCCAGCAGTTACTCCCCGGGGAGGGATTACGAGCAGTACTTC.

V is TRBV5-1 and J is TRBJ2-2; maybe TRBD2 (6 bases). CDR3 length: 18 amino acids. V was pared by 8 bases and J by 2 bases, with 25 bases between. Germline V gives CDR1 SGHRS, CDR2 YFSETQ. CDR3 coding DNA: TGCGCCAGTAAGGCAGGTTGGAGGGAAGTATTTAACACCGGGGAGCTGTTTTTT. Amino acid sequence: CASKAGWREVFNTGELFF.

The rearrangement joins TRBV7-8 to TRBJ2-7; a possible D gene is TRBD2 (5 bases). V was shortened by 5 bases and J by 2 bases, with 13 bases between the two germline ends. The CDR3 has 14 residues. CDR1 SGHVS and CDR2 FQNEAQ come from the germline V gene. The CDR3 nucleotides are TGTGCCAGCAGCAGCTTGGGAGAGGCCTACGAGCAGTACTTC. It is translated as CASSSLGEAYEQYF.

The chain links TRBV28 to TRBJ1-2; D perhaps matches TRBD1 (6 bases). This CDR3 is built from 13 residues. The germline V and J ends were trimmed by 9 bases and 8 bases, with 19 bases remaining between them. Germline CDR1 is MDHEN and CDR2 is SYDVKM. CDR3 sequence: CASSAEGVRGYTF. The CDR3, as DNA: TGTGCCAGTAGTGCCGAGGGGGTGCGGGGCTACACCTTC.

This clone was counted between two and nine times. The V call is TRBV5-1, the J call TRBJ2-5; tentatively, D is TRBD1 (5 bases). Germline V lookup: CDR1 SGHRS, CDR2 YFSETQ. This CDR3 comprises 15 residues. The germline V and J ends were trimmed by 4 bases and 1 base, with 14 bases remaining between them. This CDR3 reads CASSPAQDTQETQYF. CDR3 nucleotide sequence: TGCGCCAGCAGCCCGGCACAGGACACCCAAGAGACCCAGTACTTC.

The rearrangement links TRBV4-3 to TRBJ1-3, with a weak D call TRBD1 (6 bases). Trimming left V 4 bases short and J 1 base short, with 14 bases between. Germline V lookup: CDR1 LGHNA, CDR2 YSLEER. The CDR3 runs to 16 residues. The CDR3 loop is CASSPNFRGSGNTIYF. DNA for the CDR3: TGCGCCAGCAGCCCAAATTTCAGGGGATCTGGAAACACCATATATTTT.

This chain connects TRBV5-6 to TRBJ1-6, with D uncertain. Germline V CDR1 and CDR2: SGHDT, YYEEEE. V shed 0 bases and J shed 4 bases, with 11 bases lying between them. There are 16 residues in the CDR3. The CDR3 bases are TGTGCCAGCAGCTTGGATGGCCCCATGTATAATTCACCCCTCCACTTT. Its protein product is CASSLDGPMYNSPLHF. Based on the CDR3 plus reference TRBV5-6 and TRBJ1-6, the full variable domain is DAGVTQSPTHLIKTRGQQVTLRCSPKSGHDTVSWYQQALGQGPQFIFQYYEEEERQRGNFPDRFSGHQFPNYSSELNVNALLLGDSALYLCASSLDGPMYNSPLHFGNGTRLTVT.

The J gene is TRBJ1-2, the V gene TRBV18; TRBD1 agrees at 7 bases. The CDR3 has 16 amino acids. The junction had 10 bases not matched to a gene; V was cut back by 2 bases and J by 4 bases. Germline CDR1 reads KGHSH; CDR2 reads LQKENI. The CDR3 reads CASSPLSPQGSYGYTF. CDR3 nucleotide sequence: TGTGCCAGCTCACCATTGTCCCCACAGGGGAGCTATGGCTACACCTTC.

The chain joins TRBV29-1 to TRBJ1-5; 7 bases line up with TRBD1. The ends lost 4 bases at V and 0 bases at J; junction bases unmatched: 6. Germline V gene sequence: CDR1 SQVTM, CDR2 ANQGSEA. The CDR3 is 15 amino acids. As DNA, the CDR3 is TGCAGCGTTGGACAGGGAGTAAATAGCAATCAGCCCCAGCATTTT. This sequence encodes CSVGQGVNSNQPQHF.

The chain combines TRBV7-3 with TRBJ1-1; 7 bases line up with TRBD1. The CDR3 is 17 amino acids. Unmatched junction bases numbered 12, after V lost 1 base and J lost 4 bases. From germline, CDR1 is SGHTA and CDR2 FQGTGA. Written as DNA, the CDR3 is TGTGCCAGCAGCTTAAAGGTACCGACAGGGATGTTCACTGAAGCTTTCTTT. It translates to CASSLKVPTGMFTEAFF. Filled out from reference TRBV7-3 and TRBJ1-1, the complete variable domain reads GAGVSQTPSNKVTEKGKYVELRCDPISGHTALYWYRQSLGQGPEFLIYFQGTGAADDSGLPNDRFFAVRPEGSVSTLKIQRTERGDSAVYLCASSLKVPTGMFTEAFFGQGTRLTVV.

CDR3 sequence reads: CASSSPGTGYRFAYEQYF. In DNA, the CDR3 is TGTGCCAGCAGTTCCCCAGGGACAGGGTATCGGTTCGCTTACGAGCAGTACTTC. The rearrangement links TRBV5-6 to TRBJ2-7; 9 bases line up with TRBD1. V shed 5 bases, J shed 4 bases, and the junction held 19 bases outside the gene matches. The length of the CDR3 is 18 residues. CDR1 is SGHDT, CDR2 YYEEEE, per germline.